A single sample gave rise to the 9 T cell receptor beta chains below, sequenced in a study of cytomegalovirus exposure and HLA in healthy donors. A multiplex PCR was run with 60 Vbeta primers and 13 Jbeta primers. Method: immunoSEQ multiplex PCR; TCRdb's copy keeps in-frame clones and lacks some. The data hold around 70,000 clones, with around 65% observed a single time. Sequences were obtained from PBMCs. These receptors came from a man between 60 and 75 years old in good health and CMV-seropositive.

This clone turned up a few times. The chain combines TRBV9 with TRBJ1-2; a possible D gene is TRBD1 (5 bases). Germline values: CDR1 SGDLS, CDR2 YYNGEE. The CDR3 extends over 14 amino acids. Trimming took off 0 bases at V and 7 bases at J, with 13 bases between the two ends. The CDR3 spells CASSVGTGPAGYTF. DNA for the CDR3: TGTGCCAGCAGCGTAGGAACAGGACCGGCTGGCTACACCTTC.

V is TRBV19 and J is TRBJ1-5, with 9 bases identical to TRBD1. Germline lookup yields CDR1 LNHDA and CDR2 SQIVND (reference sequence). This CDR3 comprises 14 residues. V was clipped by 7 bases and J by 2 bases; unmatched bases: 3. In DNA form, the CDR3 reads TGTGCCAGTAAGACAGGGGGTGGCAATCAGCCCCAGCATTTT. This codes for CASKTGGGNQPQHF.

The chain combines TRBV18 with TRBJ1-2; TRBD1 aligns across 10 bases. Trimming cost V 2 bases and J 1 base; bases outside gene matches: 13. This CDR3 is 19 amino acids long. CDR1 and CDR2 from the germline V gene are KGHSH and LQKENI. The CDR3: CASSPIAGTGDSGNYGYTF. In DNA, the CDR3 is TGTGCCAGCTCACCAATAGCCGGGACAGGGGATTCTGGTAACTATGGCTACACCTTC. The full variable domain, with the rest looked up from reference TRBV18 and TRBJ1-2, is NAGVMQNPRHLVRRRGQEARLRCSPMKGHSHVYWYRQLPEEGLKFMVYLQKENIIDESGMPKERFSAEFPKEGPSILRIQQVVRGDSAAYFCASSPIAGTGDSGNYGYTFGSGTRLTVV.

This chain joins TRBV30 and TRBJ1-1; 7 nucleotides agree with TRBD1. Germline CDR1 reads GTSNPN; CDR2 reads SVGIG (reference sequence). Germline trimming cut 3 bases from V and 1 base from J; bases unmatched to any gene: 14. This CDR3 spans 17 amino acids. In DNA form, the CDR3 reads TGTGCCTGGAGGGTAAAATACACAGGGACAGCGAACACTGAAGCTTTCTTT. This gives the protein CAWRVKYTGTANTEAFF.

The chain carries TRBV27 and TRBJ2-5; 11 positions agree with TRBD1. V shed 4 bases, J shed 5 bases, and the junction held 6 bases outside the gene matches. CDR3 length: 15 amino acids. Germline V gene data show CDR1 as MNHEY and CDR2 as SMNVEV (reference sequence). The CDR3 loop is CASSSGQGARETQYF. DNA for the CDR3: TGTGCCAGCAGTTCAGGACAGGGGGCACGGGAGACCCAGTACTTC.

Here the CDR3 reads CASGRAGEDTDTQYF. The CDR3 bases are TGTGCCAGCGGAAGAGCGGGAGAAGACACAGATACGCAGTATTTT. This sequence joins TRBV9 and TRBJ2-3, with 8 bases aligning to TRBD2. The germline V gene has CDR1 SGDLS and CDR2 YYNGEE. The CDR3 totals 15 residues. V lost 7 bases and J lost 2; bases outside the gene matches: 9. Supplemented by reference TRBV9 and TRBJ2-3, the full variable domain reads DSGVTQTPKHLITATGQRVTLRCSPRSGDLSVYWYQQSLDQGLQFLIQYYNGEERAKGNILERFSAQQFPDLHSELNLSSLELGDSALYFCASGRAGEDTDTQYFGPGTRLTVL.

The J gene is TRBJ1-1, the V gene TRBV27; D is possibly TRBD1 (5 bases). CDR1 is MNHEY, CDR2 SMNVEV, per germline (reference sequence). This CDR3 is built from 14 residues. The ends were cut back, 3 bases at V and 4 bases at J, with 12 bases in the middle. DNA for the CDR3: TGTGCCAGCAGTTTTATGGGCCAGGGCACTGAAGCTTTCTTT. This sequence encodes CASSFMGQGTEAFF.

This clone is a singleton in its sample. This chain connects TRBV4-3 to TRBJ2-1; D is uncertain. V was clipped by 2 bases and J by 8 bases, with 19 bases between them. CDR1 is LGHNA, CDR2 YSLEER, per germline. CDR3 length: 16 amino acids. The CDR3 sequence: CASSQSESRRNDEQFF. The CDR3 DNA is TGCGCCAGCAGCCAAAGCGAGAGTCGGCGAAATGATGAGCAGTTCTTC.

The chain recombines TRBV19 with TRBJ2-1, with 7 bases matching TRBD2. This CDR3 has 14 residues. CDR1 and CDR2 (germline): LNHDA, SQIVND (reference sequence). V was pared by 2 bases and J by 3 bases, with 1 base of the junction left unmatched. CDR3 nucleotide sequence: TGTGCCAGTAGTATATCTAGCGGCTACAATGAGCAGTTCTTC. Encoded protein: CASSISSGYNEQFF.